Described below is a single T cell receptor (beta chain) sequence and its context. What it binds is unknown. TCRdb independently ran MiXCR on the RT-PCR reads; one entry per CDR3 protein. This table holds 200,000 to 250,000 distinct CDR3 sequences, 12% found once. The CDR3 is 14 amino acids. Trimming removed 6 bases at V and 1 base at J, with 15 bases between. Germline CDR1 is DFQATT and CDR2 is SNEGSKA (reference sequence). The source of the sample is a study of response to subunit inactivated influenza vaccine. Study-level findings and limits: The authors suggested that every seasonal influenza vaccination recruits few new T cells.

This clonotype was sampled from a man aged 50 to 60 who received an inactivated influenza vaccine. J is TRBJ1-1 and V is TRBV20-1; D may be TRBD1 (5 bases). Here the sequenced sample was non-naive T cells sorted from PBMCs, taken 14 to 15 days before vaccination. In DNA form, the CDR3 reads TGCAGTGCGAGGGACGGGAGTTCGAACACTGAAGCTTTCTTT. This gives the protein CSARDGSSNTEAFF.